The 27 T cell receptor beta chains given below trace back to one sample, sequenced in a study of T-cell reconstitution after alpha-beta-depleted transplantation in children. Library preparation (for TCRbeta) was performed with unique molecular identifiers. TCRdb independently ran MiXCR on the PCR reads; one entry per CDR3 protein. There are about 640,000 distinct CDR3 sequences in the sample; around 13% occur only once, and 2% to 2.5% lies in the top ten. Material: PBMCs, mostly from graft donor cells, obtained 360 days after TCRalphabeta/CD19-depleted stem cell transplant. Source of these receptors: a male patient between 10 and 17 years old who had a stem cell transplant for acute myeloid leukemia, so the T cells may come from the graft donor.

This clonotype has just a few counts. The chain links TRBV14 to TRBJ2-5; the D is unclear. Trimming took off 0 bases at V and 7 bases at J, with 9 bases between the two ends. CDR1 and CDR2 (germline): SGHDN, FVKESK. The CDR3 is 13 amino acids. The CDR3 DNA is TGTGCCAGCAGCCAAGATCTTTTGGGGACCCAGTACTTC. This codes for CASSQDLLGTQYF.

The chain couples TRBV18 to TRBJ2-5, with D tentatively TRBD2 (7 bases). The CDR3 totals 15 residues. V lost 3 bases to trimming and J lost 3 bases, with 14 bases between them. Germline V gene sequence: CDR1 KGHSH, CDR2 LQKENI. CDR3 sequence: CASSPRGGVEETQYF. The CDR3, as DNA: TGTGCCAGCTCACCCAGAGGGGGGGTTGAAGAGACCCAGTACTTC.

The rearrangement joins TRBV6-5 to TRBJ2-7; D is possibly TRBD1 (5 bases). Germline CDR1 MNHEY, CDR2 SVGAGI. V lost 0 bases to trimming and J lost 6 bases, with 12 bases between them. This CDR3 contains 14 residues. DNA for the CDR3: TGTGCCAGCAGTTACTCGTCAGGGATCGGCGAGCAGTACTTC. Amino acids: CASSYSSGIGEQYF.

V is TRBV5-1 and J is TRBJ2-5; TRBD1 is a possible D gene (6 bases). Germline values: CDR1 SGHRS, CDR2 YFSETQ. V was shortened by 4 bases and J by 2 bases, with 21 bases between the two germline ends. The CDR3 consists of 17 residues. The CDR3 DNA sequence: TGCGCCAGCAGCCCACCAGGGGTGCCCTTTCCTCAAGAGACCCAGTACTTC. Its protein is CASSPPGVPFPQETQYF. Full variable domain (remainder filled in from reference TRBV5-1 and TRBJ2-5): KAGVTQTPRYLIKTRGQQVTLSCSPISGHRSVSWYQQTPGQGLQFLFEYFSETQRNKGNFPGRFSGRQFSNSRSEMNVSTLELGDSALYLCASSPPGVPFPQETQYFGPGTRLLVL.

This clonotype was detected a few times. The rearrangement uses TRBV12-3 or TRBV12-4 and TRBJ2-1, with 7 bases identical to TRBD2. The junction had 18 bases not matched to a gene; V was cut back by 5 bases and J by 5 bases. The length of the CDR3 is 18 residues. CDR3 amino acids: CASSRVPAGPLDHNEQFF. CDR3 nucleotides: TGTGCCAGCAGTCGGGTCCCAGCGGGGCCCTTAGACCACAATGAGCAGTTCTTC.

This clonotype showed up just a few times. As DNA, the CDR3 is TGTGCCAGCAGAACGGTCCCTTCGGGCACCGGGGAGCTGTTTTTT. Translation gives CASRTVPSGTGELFF. V gene TRBV3-1 combines with J gene TRBJ2-2; D not certain. V gave up 6 bases and J gave up 4 bases, with 15 bases separating them. The CDR3 contains 15 residues. CDR1 is LGHDT and CDR2 is YNNKEL in the germline V gene (reference sequence).

This clonotype was recorded a few times. This chain links TRBV7-9 with TRBJ1-6; 9 positions agree with TRBD1. CDR3 length: 15 amino acids. V shed 5 bases, J shed 9 bases, and the junction held 8 bases outside the gene matches. Per the germline V gene, CDR1 is SEHNR and CDR2 is FQNEAQ (reference sequence). The CDR3 loop is CASSQGQGLGSPLHF. CDR3 bases: TGTGCCAGCAGCCAGGGACAGGGACTAGGTTCACCCCTCCACTTT.

This clonotype was found many times. The chain carries TRBV5-1 and TRBJ2-1; no firm D call. The V and J ends lost 0 bases and 4 bases respectively, with 11 bases between them. The germline gives CDR1 SGHRS, CDR2 YFSETQ. This CDR3 spans 15 amino acids. The CDR3 loop reads CASSLGTAQYNEQFF. For the CDR3, the DNA is TGCGCCAGCAGCTTGGGAACGGCCCAATACAATGAGCAGTTCTTC. Full variable domain (outside the CDR3, taken from reference TRBV5-1 and TRBJ2-1): KAGVTQTPRYLIKTRGQQVTLSCSPISGHRSVSWYQQTPGQGLQFLFEYFSETQRNKGNFPGRFSGRQFSNSRSEMNVSTLELGDSALYLCASSLGTAQYNEQFFGPGTRLTVL.

The V and J genes are TRBV12-3 or TRBV12-4 and TRBJ2-7; D tentatively fits TRBD1 or TRBD2 (5 bases each). V was cut by 7 bases and J by 3 bases, with 25 bases left in between. CDR3 size: 17 residues. The CDR3 protein is CASTQRAGTQLNYEQYF. Here the CDR3 DNA reads TGTGCCAGCACCCAAAGGGCCGGGACGCAGCTTAACTACGAGCAGTACTTC.

This clonotype was detected many times. The CDR3 DNA follows: TGTGCCAGCAGTGAAGCGGGACAGGGCGAGTGGTATTTT. It yields the protein CASSEAGQGEWYF. The chain carries TRBV2 and TRBJ2-3, with 9 bases aligning to TRBD1. The CDR3 is 13 residues long. The germline CDR1 and CDR2 sequences are SNHLY and FYNNEI. The J segment lost 14 bases and the V segment lost 0 bases, leaving 6 bases of the junction unmatched.

This sequence joins TRBV20-1 and TRBJ1-6, with D perhaps TRBD1 (5 bases). This CDR3 has 12 residues. Germline V CDR1 and CDR2: DFQATT, SNEGSKA (reference sequence). Trimming took 1 base from V and 13 from J, leaving 11 bases between them. The CDR3 protein is CSARGDREPLHF. The CDR3 DNA reads TGCAGTGCTAGAGGGGACCGGGAGCCCCTCCACTTT.

This clonotype occurred a few times. The genes are TRBV20-1 and TRBJ2-7; possibly TRBD1 for D (6 bases). Germline CDR1 reads DFQATT; CDR2 reads SNEGSKA (reference sequence). V lost 7 bases and J lost 4, with 11 bases in between. CDR3 length equals 11 residues. The CDR3 is CSGAGEYEQYF. The CDR3 DNA is TGCAGTGGGGCAGGGGAATACGAGCAGTACTTC.

The table lists this clonotype with many counts. The gene calls are TRBV20-1 and TRBJ2-3; 9 bases are shared with TRBD1. Germline V gene data show CDR1 as DFQATT and CDR2 as SNEGSKA (reference sequence). V dropped 5 bases and J dropped 3; count of bases not matched to a gene: 3. The CDR3 contains 13 residues. CDR3 bases: TGCAGTGCTTGGACAGGGGTGACAGATACGCAGTATTTT. It codes for CSAWTGVTDTQYF.

The chain is built from TRBV28 and TRBJ2-7; no clear D gene. The CDR3 has 16 amino acids. CDR1 is MDHEN, CDR2 SYDVKM, per germline. V was clipped by 3 bases and J by 0 bases, with 15 bases between them. CDR3 region: CASSFGVSLSSYEQYF. CDR3 nucleotides: TGTGCCAGCAGTTTTGGGGTCAGCCTAAGCTCCTACGAGCAGTACTTC.

This clonotype was found many times. This rearrangement joins TRBV15 to TRBJ2-3; D call uncertain. Looked up from germline, CDR1 is LNHNV and CDR2 is YYDKDF (reference sequence). The V end was cut by 5 bases, the J end by 0 bases, with 6 bases between. This CDR3 region has 13 residues. Here the CDR3 reads CATSPDSTDTQYF. The CDR3 DNA reads TGTGCCACCAGCCCCGACAGCACAGATACGCAGTATTTT.

This clonotype was seen at least ten times. The V and J genes are TRBV29-1 and TRBJ2-1; D possibly corresponds to TRBD1 (6 bases). V lost 5 bases, J lost 2 bases, and 16 bases lay in between. This CDR3 is 15 amino acids long. CDR1 is SQVTM, CDR2 ANQGSEA, per germline. This CDR3 is CSVPTPRGAYNEQFF. The CDR3 DNA reads as TGCAGCGTTCCGACACCCAGGGGCGCCTACAATGAGCAGTTCTTC.

This rearrangement joins TRBV3-1 to TRBJ2-1, with 9 bases fitting TRBD1. Germline-derived CDR1 and CDR2 are LGHDT and YNNKEL (reference sequence). With 2 bases clipped from V and 4 bases from J, the junction kept 6 bases outside the gene matches. The CDR3 runs to 16 residues. The CDR3 sequence is CASSQPWTGVYNEQFF. CDR3 nucleotides: TGTGCCAGCAGCCAACCTTGGACAGGGGTTTACAATGAGCAGTTCTTC.

The CDR3 DNA reads as TGTGCCAGCAGCGAAAGCGGGCCCTCCTACGAGCAGTACTTC. Protein sequence: CASSESGPSYEQYF. The V and J genes are TRBV5-6 and TRBJ2-7; D may be TRBD2 (6 bases). Trimming stripped 4 bases from V and 0 bases from J, with 11 bases between. Germline assignment: CDR1 SGHDT and CDR2 YYEEEE. The length of the CDR3 is 14 residues.

This clonotype was seen ten or more times. The chain recombines TRBV7-2 with TRBJ2-7, with D uncertain. Deletions cut 6 bases from V and 0 bases from J, with 12 bases between. This CDR3 region has 14 residues. Germline assignment: CDR1 SGHTA and CDR2 FQGNSA. The DNA for the CDR3 is TGTGCCAGCAGGGAATACATCCCCTCCTACGAGCAGTACTTC. Protein: CASREYIPSYEQYF.

This clonotype was found a few times. The V call is TRBV29-1, the J call TRBJ2-1; 8 bases are a match to TRBD2. Germline V gives CDR1 SQVTM, CDR2 ANQGSEA. The CDR3 is 13 residues long. The ends lost 6 bases at V and 4 bases at J; junction bases unmatched: 5. The CDR3 coding sequence is TGCAGCGTGGCCGGGACTAGTTACAATGAGCAGTTCTTC. Its translation: CSVAGTSYNEQFF.

At least ten counts were recorded for this clonotype. CDR3 in amino acids: CASSLVGGPGEQYF. The CDR3 bases are TGTGCCAGCAGTTTAGTGGGAGGGCCAGGCGAGCAGTACTTC. The chain recombines TRBV12-3 or TRBV12-4 with TRBJ2-7, with 7 bases lining up with TRBD2. The length of the CDR3 is 14 residues. Losses at the gene ends were 1 base for V and 6 bases for J; bases not matched to a gene: 6.

This clonotype was detected ten times or more. The chain employs TRBV7-9 and TRBJ2-1; D is undetermined. V gave up 2 bases and J gave up 6 bases, with 5 bases separating them. The CDR3 runs 12 residues. CDR1 and CDR2 from the germline V gene are SEHNR and FQNEAQ (reference sequence). CDR3 coding DNA: TGTGCCAGCAGCTTACAGGTCAATGAGCAGTTCTTC. This gives the protein CASSLQVNEQFF.

This clonotype was counted many times. J is TRBJ2-7 and V is TRBV4-3, with TRBD2 identical over 14 bases. J was trimmed by 6 bases and V by 0 bases; bases with no gene match: 10. Looked up from germline, CDR1 is LGHNA and CDR2 is YSLEER. CDR3 length equals 18 residues. Here the CDR3 reads CASSQDRLAGGWPSEQYF. The CDR3 DNA reads as TGCGCCAGCAGCCAAGATCGACTAGCGGGAGGGTGGCCCTCCGAGCAGTACTTC.

This clonotype has just a few counts. J is TRBJ2-5 and V is TRBV29-1; D is unclear. The V end was cut by 3 bases, the J end by 4 bases, with 12 bases between. Per germline, CDR1 SQVTM and CDR2 ANQGSEA. The CDR3 contains 13 residues. The CDR3 DNA is TGCAGCGTTGACGGCAGGATAGGAGAGACCCAGTACTTC. Amino acid sequence: CSVDGRIGETQYF.

This clonotype has just a few counts. The chain employs TRBV28 and TRBJ1-1; D possibly corresponds to TRBD1 (5 bases). V was cut by 6 bases and J by 5 bases, with 16 bases left in between. The CDR3 totals 14 residues. Germline V lookup: CDR1 MDHEN, CDR2 SYDVKM. In DNA, the CDR3 is TGTGCCAGCAGAGGGACGGGGAGAGGGACTGAAGCTTTCTTT. Translated, it gives CASRGTGRGTEAFF.

This clonotype was counted ten times or more. The V call is TRBV9, the J call TRBJ2-2, with D tentatively TRBD2 (6 bases). V gave up 4 bases and J gave up 0 bases, with 10 bases separating them. CDR1 and CDR2 from the germline V gene are SGDLS and YYNGEE. The CDR3 covers 15 residues. The CDR3 DNA reads as TGTGCCAGCAGCCTCCGACTAGCGAACACCGGGGAGCTGTTTTTT. Its protein product is CASSLRLANTGELFF.

This chain uses TRBV7-2 with TRBJ2-7; 10 bases fit TRBD2. J gave up 3 bases and V 2 bases, and 4 bases lay outside the gene matches. Germline V lookup: CDR1 SGHTA, CDR2 FQGNSA. The CDR3 is 15 residues long. The CDR3: CASSLPPSGSYEQYF. DNA for the CDR3: TGTGCCAGCAGCTTACCCCCTAGCGGGAGCTACGAGCAGTACTTC.